The 32 T cell receptor beta chains below were found in one sample sequenced in a study of neurological immune-mediated disorders. Via MiXCR, TCRdb re-called the 5' RACE reads, giving one row per CDR3 protein. The sample shows roughly 61,000 distinct CDR3 sequences, about 10% of them seen only once. This sample's time point: longitudinal time-point 1 (baseline). Specimen: PBMCs. These receptors were taken from a male donor with HTLV-1-associated myelopathy (HAM/TSP).

Ten or more counts support this clonotype. Here the CDR3 reads CASSQDASQGARPDTQYF. The CDR3 coding sequence is TGCGCCAGCAGCCAAGACGCTTCCCAGGGGGCCCGCCCAGATACGCAGTATTTT. V usage is TRBV4-3 and J usage is TRBJ2-3; 8 bases are a match to TRBD1. CDR1 is LGHNA and CDR2 is YSLEER in the germline V gene. The V and J ends lost 0 bases and 4 bases, in that order; junction bases with no gene match: 12. CDR3 length: 18 residues.

This clonotype occurred a few times. Possible read error: a much larger clone is one base away. The chain links TRBV11-2 to TRBJ2-1; D not resolved. Germline CDR1 and CDR2: SGHAT and FQNNGV. V dropped 2 bases and J dropped 10 bases, with 6 bases sitting between them. The CDR3 is 11 residues long. Here the CDR3 reads CASSLTTEQFF. As DNA, the CDR3 is TGTGCCAGCAGCTTAACGACCGAGCAGTTCTTC.

This clonotype was seen at least ten times. The chain is built from TRBV9 and TRBJ2-2, with D possibly matching TRBD1 (6 bases). The V gene's germline CDR1 is SGDLS and CDR2 YYNGEE. The ends were cut back, 2 bases at V and 5 bases at J, with 16 bases in the middle. The CDR3 spans 16 residues. CDR3 residues: CASSVTTGVQTGELFF. CDR3 in DNA: TGTGCCAGCAGCGTGACGACAGGAGTTCAAACCGGGGAGCTGTTTTTT. Variable domain in full (rest from reference TRBV9 and TRBJ2-2): DSGVTQTPKHLITATGQRVTLRCSPRSGDLSVYWYQQSLDQGLQFLIQYYNGEERAKGNILERFSAQQFPDLHSELNLSSLELGDSALYFCASSVTTGVQTGELFFGEGSRLTVL.

In the case of this clonotype: A much more abundant neighbour one base away suggests this may be a read error. CDR3 sequence (DNA): TGTGCCATCTCAGGGCCTGGCGGAGAGACCCAGTACTTC. Its protein product is CAISGPGGETQYF. The rearrangement uses TRBV18 and TRBJ2-5; D perhaps matches TRBD1 (5 bases). The CDR3 totals 13 residues. Germline CDR1 is KGHSH and CDR2 is LQKENI.

This clonotype was observed many times. This chain links TRBV5-1 with TRBJ2-7; 9 nucleotides match TRBD1. CDR1 is SGHRS and CDR2 is YFSETQ in the germline V gene. The CDR3 spans 15 residues. V lost 2 bases and J lost 5; bases outside the gene matches: 8. The CDR3, as DNA: TGCGCCAGCAGCTTCCGGGACAGGGATGACCACGAGCAGTACTTC. It codes for CASSFRDRDDHEQYF.

This clonotype was counted at least ten times. The gene calls are TRBV2 and TRBJ1-6; D is uncertain. Trimming pared 10 bases from V and 0 bases from J, leaving 7 bases between. The germline V gene has CDR1 SNHLY and CDR2 FYNNEI. There are 13 residues in the CDR3. CDR3 residues: CANRASYNSPLHF. The CDR3 DNA reads as TGTGCCAATCGGGCCTCCTATAATTCACCCCTCCACTTT.

This clonotype was observed a handful of times. The V and J genes are TRBV5-1 and TRBJ1-1; TRBD1 might be the D (6 bases). The V end was cut by 4 bases, the J end by 10 bases, with 17 bases between. The CDR3 has 13 amino acids. Germline V gene sequence: CDR1 SGHRS, CDR2 YFSETQ. The CDR3: CASSAAWTAAAFF. The DNA of the CDR3 is TGCGCCAGCAGCGCAGCTTGGACAGCGGCAGCTTTCTTT. The full variable domain, its missing parts supplied by reference TRBV5-1 and TRBJ1-1, is KAGVTQTPRYLIKTRGQQVTLSCSPISGHRSVSWYQQTPGQGLQFLFEYFSETQRNKGNFPGRFSGRQFSNSRSEMNVSTLELGDSALYLCASSAAWTAAAFFGQGTRLTVV.

In its sample, this clonotype was seen many times. This chain joins TRBV20-1 and TRBJ2-5; 11 bases fit TRBD2. The V gene's germline CDR1 is DFQATT and CDR2 SNEGSKA (reference sequence). There are 14 residues in the CDR3. Trimming cost V 3 bases and J 5 bases; bases outside gene matches: 5. In DNA, the CDR3 is TGCAGTGCTAGTTTGCTAGCGGGGGGTGAGACCCAGTACTTC. This encodes CSASLLAGGETQYF.

V and J are TRBV5-1 and TRBJ2-1; possible D gene TRBD1, 5 bases. CDR3 size: 15 residues. Germline V gene data show CDR1 as SGHRS and CDR2 as YFSETQ. Trimming left V 0 bases short and J 14 bases short, with 21 bases between. The CDR3 region has the DNA TGCGCCAGCAGCTTGGGGCCGGCGGACCCACAGGAGAAGTTCTTC. It is translated as CASSLGPADPQEKFF. Full variable domain (outside the CDR3, taken from reference TRBV5-1 and TRBJ2-1): KAGVTQTPRYLIKTRGQQVTLSCSPISGHRSVSWYQQTPGQGLQFLFEYFSETQRNKGNFPGRFSGRQFSNSRSEMNVSTLELGDSALYLCASSLGPADPQEKFFGPGTRLTVL.

This clonotype counts as medium-sized (0.01 to 0.1%). The rearrangement joins TRBV7-2 to TRBJ1-5; 9 bases match TRBD1. Trimming at V came to 4 bases and at J to 4 bases, leaving 2 bases not matched to a gene. Germline CDR1 SGHTA, CDR2 FQGNSA. This CDR3 is 14 amino acids long. CDR3 amino acids: CASSSTGGNQPQHF. DNA for the CDR3: TGTGCCAGCAGCTCGACAGGGGGGAATCAGCCCCAGCATTTT.

This clonotype was detected many times. The chain combines TRBV6-5 with TRBJ2-1; possible D gene TRBD1, 5 bases. CDR3 size: 13 residues. Trimming pared 0 bases from V and 8 bases from J, leaving 8 bases between. Germline CDR1 MNHEY, CDR2 SVGAGI. CDR3 bases: TGTGCCAGCAGTTACTCGATAGGGGATGAGCAGTTCTTC. Translated: CASSYSIGDEQFF.

There are many counts of this clonotype. The J gene is TRBJ1-3, the V gene TRBV12-3 or TRBV12-4, with D uncertain. The ends were cut back, 6 bases at V and 0 bases at J, with 15 bases in the middle. The CDR3 runs to 16 residues. CDR3 nucleotides: TGTGCCAGCAGCAATGGTCTCAAAATCTCTGGAAACACCATATATTTT. Translating it yields CASSNGLKISGNTIYF.

In this sample, this clonotype turned up many times. This chain uses TRBV4-2 with TRBJ2-7, with a weak D call TRBD1 (6 bases). CDR1 LGHNA and CDR2 YNFKEQ come from the germline V gene. V lost 1 base to trimming and J lost 0 bases, with 7 bases between them. The CDR3 is made up of 14 amino acids. CDR3 residues: CASSQGQDSYEQYF. For the CDR3, the DNA is TGTGCCAGCAGCCAAGGACAGGACTCCTACGAGCAGTACTTC.

This clonotype was found many times. This chain links TRBV20-1 with TRBJ2-5; no definite D call. The V gene's germline CDR1 is DFQATT and CDR2 SNEGSKA (reference sequence). This CDR3 spans 12 amino acids. The V end was cut by 1 base, the J end by 4 bases, with 7 bases between. CDR3 coding DNA: TGCAGTGCTAGAGGTATAGGAGAGACCCAGTACTTC. Its translation is CSARGIGETQYF.

This clonotype was seen at least ten times. The rearrangement joins TRBV7-6 to TRBJ2-1; D call uncertain. The germline V gene has CDR1 SGHVS and CDR2 FNYEAQ. With 1 base removed from V and 2 bases from J, the gap between germline ends came to 9 bases. The CDR3 spans 15 residues. The CDR3 spells CASSLDYSPYNEQFF. Here the CDR3 DNA reads TGTGCCAGCAGCTTAGACTACTCACCCTACAATGAGCAGTTCTTC.

The table lists this clonotype with many counts. The V gene is TRBV9, the J gene TRBJ2-3; either TRBD1 or TRBD2 may fit D (5 bases each). The CDR3 consists of 17 residues. Trimming removed 0 bases from V and 8 bases from J, with 22 bases in between. From germline, CDR1 is SGDLS and CDR2 YYNGEE. CDR3 bases: TGTGCCAGCAGCGTAGCGGGGACCCACCTTCGGGGCCTTACGCAGTATTTT. Residues: CASSVAGTHLRGLTQYF. Full variable domain (missing parts from reference TRBV9 and TRBJ2-3): DSGVTQTPKHLITATGQRVTLRCSPRSGDLSVYWYQQSLDQGLQFLIQYYNGEERAKGNILERFSAQQFPDLHSELNLSSLELGDSALYFCASSVAGTHLRGLTQYFGPGTRLTVL.

The sample holds many counts of this clonotype. This chain connects TRBV28 to TRBJ2-5; a weak D match, TRBD1 (5 bases). The ends were cut back, 6 bases at V and 5 bases at J, with 19 bases in the middle. CDR1 is MDHEN and CDR2 is SYDVKM in the germline V gene. This CDR3 is 15 amino acids long. CDR3 nucleotide sequence: TGTGCCAGCAGCACTATGGGTGGGGCCTTGGAGACCCAGTACTTC. Protein: CASSTMGGALETQYF.

This clonotype showed up many times. The chain carries TRBV2 and TRBJ1-5; D possibly corresponds to TRBD1 (5 bases). The CDR3 runs 15 residues. Germline loops: CDR1 SNHLY, CDR2 FYNNEI. The germline V and J ends were trimmed by 3 bases and 2 bases, with 11 bases remaining between them. CDR3 bases: TGTGCCAGCAGTGACAGGGTAATTCGCAATCAGCCCCAGCATTTT. Its protein is CASSDRVIRNQPQHF.

V usage is TRBV19 and J usage is TRBJ2-5, with a weak D call TRBD1 (6 bases). Germline V gives CDR1 LNHDA, CDR2 SQIVND (reference sequence). V was cut by 5 bases and J by 0 bases, with 7 bases left in between. The CDR3 is made up of 13 amino acids. The CDR3 DNA reads as TGTGCCAGTAGTGGACAGAACCAAGAGACCCAGTACTTC. This sequence encodes CASSGQNQETQYF. Complete variable domain (other parts from reference TRBV19 and TRBJ2-5): DGGITQSPKYLFRKEGQNVTLSCEQNLNHDAMYWYRQDPGQGLRLIYYSQIVNDFQKGDIAEGYSVSREKKESFPLTVTSAQKNPTAFYLCASSGQNQETQYFGPGTRLLVL.

Turning to this clonotype: This may come from a read error, since a much larger clone is one base off. This chain links TRBV12-3 or TRBV12-4 with TRBJ2-5, with 10 bases lining up with TRBD2. The CDR3 length is 14 residues. The V and J ends lost 7 bases and 4 bases, in that order; junction bases with no gene match: 6. This CDR3 is CASTPGTSVETQYF. CDR3 nucleotides: TGTGCCAGCACCCCCGGGACTAGCGTAGAGACCCAGTACTTC.

This chain links TRBV3-1 with TRBJ2-1; the match to TRBD2 covers 10 bases. Germline loops: CDR1 LGHDT, CDR2 YNNKEL (reference sequence). V was pared by 6 bases and J by 8 bases, with 7 bases of the junction left unmatched. The CDR3 covers 14 residues. The CDR3: CASSQRGGSYEQFF. In DNA, the CDR3 is TGTGCCAGCAGTCAGCGGGGGGGCAGCTATGAGCAGTTCTTC.

This clonotype was seen repeatedly, ten times or more. The CDR3 coding sequence is TGCGCCAGCAGGGGGGCCTTGAATGAAAAACTGTTTTTT. It specifies CASRGALNEKLFF. The chain combines TRBV5-1 with TRBJ1-4, with a possible D match to TRBD1 (6 bases). V lost 5 bases and J lost 5, with 10 bases in between. Germline V gene sequence: CDR1 SGHRS, CDR2 YFSETQ. This CDR3 is 13 amino acids long.

The table lists this clonotype with many counts. The chain is built from TRBV5-1 and TRBJ2-2; TRBD1 might be the D (7 bases). The CDR3 has 15 amino acids. Germline CDR1 and CDR2: SGHRS and YFSETQ. Trimming removed 0 bases from V and 8 bases from J, with 14 bases in between. CDR3 in amino acids: CASSLVRGASGELFF. DNA of the CDR3: TGCGCCAGCAGCTTGGTCAGGGGGGCCTCTGGGGAGCTGTTTTTT.

This clonotype appeared many times. V and J are TRBV5-1 and TRBJ1-1; D is undetermined. Trimming removed 4 bases at V and 1 base at J, with 11 bases between. CDR3 length: 14 amino acids. Germline V lookup: CDR1 SGHRS, CDR2 YFSETQ. This CDR3 reads CASSRTPRNTEAFF. For the CDR3, the DNA is TGCGCCAGCAGCCGGACGCCGAGGAACACTGAAGCTTTCTTT.

To note about this clonotype: Its ends do not fully match the called genes, so a read error is possible. The chain recombines TRBV5-1 with TRBJ2-1, with 8 bases that match TRBD2. Germline CDR1 reads SGHRS; CDR2 reads YFSETQ. The length of the CDR3 is 15 residues. This CDR3 is CASSPLGAGGGEQLF. Here the CDR3 DNA reads TGCGCCAGCAGCCCCCTGGGGGCGGGGGGCGGTGAGCAGCTCTTT.

There are many counts of this clonotype. The genes are TRBV7-6 and TRBJ2-7; 8 nucleotides line up with TRBD2. The CDR3 length is 15 residues. Trimming took 0 bases from V and 6 from J; bases not matched to a gene: 7. CDR1 and CDR2 from the germline V gene are SGHVS and FNYEAQ. CDR3 region: CASSLASGGLGEQYF. The CDR3 nucleotides read TGTGCCAGCAGCTTAGCTTCGGGGGGGCTGGGCGAGCAGTACTTC. Combining the CDR3 with reference TRBV7-6 and TRBJ2-7 gives the whole variable domain GAGVSQSPRYKVTKRGQDVALRCDPISGHVSLYWYRQALGQGPEFLTYFNYEAQQDKSGLPNDRFSAERPEGSISTLTIQRTEQRDSAMYRCASSLASGGLGEQYFGPGTRLTVT.

Ten or more counts support this clonotype. The chain couples TRBV5-1 to TRBJ2-7, with 12 bases that match TRBD1. Germline V gene sequence: CDR1 SGHRS, CDR2 YFSETQ. The CDR3 totals 16 residues. J lost 3 bases, V lost 0 bases, and 4 bases had no gene match. The CDR3 nucleotides are TGCGCCAGCAGCTTGGTTGGGACAGGGGGCTTCTACGAGCAGTACTTC. This encodes CASSLVGTGGFYEQYF.

This clonotype was detected only a few times. This chain connects TRBV6-2 or TRBV6-3 to TRBJ2-3; D remains unclear. The CDR3 has 17 residues. CDR1 and CDR2 from the germline V gene are MNHEY and SVGEGT. V dropped 6 bases and J dropped 2 bases, with 21 bases sitting between them. The CDR3 loop reads CASSPKVRRRLTDTQYF. Written as DNA, the CDR3 is TGTGCCAGCAGCCCCAAGGTGAGGAGACGCCTCACAGATACGCAGTATTTT.

This clonotype was counted between two and nine times. The chain is built from TRBV20-1 and TRBJ2-7, with D perhaps assigned TRBD1 or TRBD2 (5 bases each). The V end lost 5 bases, the J end lost 5 bases, and 25 bases lay between the germline ends. The CDR3 consists of 16 residues. The germline gives CDR1 DFQATT, CDR2 SNEGSKA (reference sequence). DNA for the CDR3: TGCAGTGCTGGAAAGAGTGCCGGGAACCTGGGGCACGAGCAGTACTTC. Translated: CSAGKSAGNLGHEQYF.

This clonotype was observed many times. The V and J genes are TRBV12-3 or TRBV12-4 and TRBJ2-3; TRBD2 agrees at 8 bases. The CDR3 length is 12 residues. Germline trimming cut 6 bases from V and 8 bases from J; bases unmatched to any gene: 4. CDR3 in DNA: TGTGCCAGCAGGACAACTAGCGGTACGCAGTATTTT. Its translation is CASRTTSGTQYF.

This clonotype has ten or more counts. The V call is TRBV5-6, the J call TRBJ1-6; no clear D. Looked up from germline, CDR1 is SGHDT and CDR2 is YYEEEE. The V and J ends lost 4 bases and 2 bases respectively, with 13 bases between them. The CDR3 runs to 16 residues. CDR3 residues: CASSRIGRTYNSPLHF. As DNA, the CDR3 is TGTGCCAGCAGCCGCATAGGGAGGACCTATAATTCACCCCTCCACTTT.

The sample holds a few counts of this clonotype. V and J are TRBV20-1 and TRBJ1-1; 11 bases fit TRBD1. The CDR3 is made up of 13 amino acids. Germline V gene data show CDR1 as DFQATT and CDR2 as SNEGSKA (reference sequence). V lost 5 bases and J lost 4; bases outside the gene matches: 3. CDR3 sequence reads: CSAGQGASTEAFF. The DNA of the CDR3 is TGCAGTGCTGGACAGGGGGCGAGCACTGAAGCTTTCTTT.